The 18 T cell receptor beta chains in this list originate from one sample, sequenced in a study of blood T cell repertoires in COVID-19. TCRdb's table, derived via immunoSEQ multiplex PCR, lists solely in-frame clones and lacks some. The sample carries 300,000 to 450,000 clones, less than 85% recorded once. Input material: peripheral blood. These receptors were taken from a woman younger than 35 with acute or convalescent COVID-19.

This CDR3 reads CATGTGAKNIQYF. Here the CDR3 DNA reads TGTGCCACGGGGACAGGCGCCAAAAACATTCAGTACTTC. The chain carries TRBV2 and TRBJ2-4; 8 bases fit TRBD1. This CDR3 is 13 amino acids long. CDR1 and CDR2 (germline): SNHLY, FYNNEI. Trimming at V came to 10 bases and at J to 1 base, leaving 3 bases not matched to a gene.

The chain uses TRBV29-1 and TRBJ1-1; D is possibly TRBD1 (5 bases). Trimming removed 0 bases from V and 3 bases from J, with 8 bases in between. The germline V gene has CDR1 SQVTM and CDR2 ANQGSEA. The CDR3 contains 13 residues. Here the CDR3 reads CSVEEGGYTEAFF. CDR3 bases: TGCAGCGTTGAAGAGGGGGGGTACACTGAAGCTTTCTTT.

The chain couples TRBV28 to TRBJ1-2; possible D gene TRBD1, 5 bases. Germline values: CDR1 MDHEN, CDR2 SYDVKM. Trimming left V 4 bases short and J 0 bases short, with 15 bases between. The CDR3 sequence is 16 residues long. CDR3 DNA sequence: TGTGCCAGCAGTTCATCTGGACACCCGACTAACTATGGCTACACCTTC. Its protein product is CASSSSGHPTNYGYTF.

V is TRBV28 and J is TRBJ2-7; unclear D gene. The V and J ends lost 2 bases and 5 bases respectively, with 16 bases between them. The CDR3 contains 15 residues. Germline CDR1 MDHEN, CDR2 SYDVKM. The CDR3 sequence is CASSLTRDSVHEQYF. In DNA, the CDR3 is TGTGCCAGCAGTTTAACACGCGACTCAGTCCACGAGCAGTACTTC.

J is TRBJ2-5 and V is TRBV25-1; 7 nucleotides agree with TRBD1. There are 14 residues in the CDR3. Germline CDR1 is MGHDK and CDR2 is SYGVNS. Trimming removed 4 bases from V and 1 base from J; junction bases left unmatched: 3. In DNA form, the CDR3 reads TGTGCCAGCAGTGGATGGACAGGCCAAGAGACCCAGTACTTC. Its translation: CASSGWTGQETQYF.

The V gene is TRBV29-1, the J gene TRBJ2-7; D may be TRBD2 (8 bases). The germline V gene has CDR1 SQVTM and CDR2 ANQGSEA. The ends were cut back, 8 bases at V and 3 bases at J, with 17 bases in the middle. CDR3 length: 13 amino acids. DNA for the CDR3: TGCAGCCCCCGGGAGGGACAGTACTACGAGCAGTACTTC. It specifies CSPREGQYYEQYF.

The chain is built from TRBV27 and TRBJ1-6; D unresolved. Germline V gene data show CDR1 as MNHEY and CDR2 as SMNVEV (reference sequence). The CDR3 contains 17 residues. V was trimmed by 3 bases and J by 6 bases, leaving 18 bases between them. CDR3 residues: CASSLGVIGGLNSPLHF. The DNA of the CDR3 is TGTGCCAGCAGTTTGGGAGTAATCGGTGGTCTTAATTCACCCCTCCACTTT.

The chain couples TRBV12-5 to TRBJ1-3; 8 bases match TRBD1. J gave up 1 base and V 5 bases, and 10 bases lay outside the gene matches. The CDR3 is 17 amino acids. Germline-derived CDR1 and CDR2 are LGHNT and FRNRAP. CDR3 loop: CASGVGQGLTSGNTIYF. In nucleotides, the CDR3 is TGTGCTAGTGGTGTAGGACAGGGCCTTACTTCTGGAAACACCATATATTTT.

The rearrangement links TRBV5-4 to TRBJ2-1; 7 nucleotides align to TRBD2. The germline gives CDR1 SGHNT, CDR2 YYREEE (reference sequence). After removal of 3 bases from V and 4 bases from J, the junction contained 7 bases not matched to a gene. The length of the CDR3 is 15 residues. The CDR3 here is CASSSTSARYNEQFF. The CDR3 DNA is TGTGCCAGCAGCTCAACTAGCGCGAGATACAATGAGCAGTTCTTC.

This clone was seen just once. CDR3 DNA sequence: TGTGCCAGCAGCCAGGGTGACAGGGGGCGTAACAATGAGCAGTTCTTC. This translates into CASSQGDRGRNNEQFF. The genes are TRBV4-2 and TRBJ2-1, with 10 nucleotides matching TRBD1. Trimming took 3 bases from V and 5 from J; bases not matched to a gene: 7. CDR3 size: 16 residues. Germline CDR1 reads LGHNA; CDR2 reads YNFKEQ.

V and J are TRBV7-6 and TRBJ2-1; 7 bases align to TRBD2. Trimming at V came to 0 bases and at J to 10 bases, leaving 12 bases not matched to a gene. CDR1 is SGHVS and CDR2 is FNYEAQ in the germline V gene. There are 16 residues in the CDR3. The CDR3 reads CASSLAPGEGLGEQFF. CDR3 bases: TGTGCCAGCAGCTTAGCTCCGGGGGAGGGCCTAGGGGAGCAGTTCTTC.

V and J are TRBV7-2 and TRBJ1-1; TRBD1 agrees at 9 bases. The length of the CDR3 is 14 residues. J was trimmed by 4 bases and V by 5 bases; bases with no gene match: 5. Germline-derived CDR1 and CDR2 are SGHTA and FQGNSA. The DNA for the CDR3 is TGTGCCAGCAGCCTGGGACAGGGCATCACTGAAGCTTTCTTT. It encodes CASSLGQGITEAFF.

Comments on this clone: Within the sample, other DNA sequences also encode this same CDR3. The rearrangement uses TRBV9 and TRBJ2-5, with D possibly being TRBD1 (6 bases). The V gene lost 0 bases and the J gene lost 5 bases, with 11 bases spanning the gap. This CDR3 is built from 14 residues. Per the germline V gene, CDR1 is SGDLS and CDR2 is YYNGEE. CDR3 protein: CASSVGQGRETQYF. As DNA, the CDR3 is TGTGCCAGCAGCGTAGGGCAGGGGCGGGAGACCCAGTACTTC.

The chain carries TRBV28 and TRBJ1-6, with 9 bases matching TRBD1. The germline gives CDR1 MDHEN, CDR2 SYDVKM. The CDR3 is made up of 14 amino acids. Germline trimming cut 6 bases from V and 9 bases from J; bases unmatched to any gene: 6. The CDR3 loop is CASRWDRDPSPLHF. The CDR3 DNA reads as TGTGCCAGCAGGTGGGACAGGGACCCTTCACCCCTCCACTTT. The entire variable domain, with the rest obtained from reference TRBV28 and TRBJ1-6, is as follows: DVKVTQSSRYLVKRTGEKVFLECVQDMDHENMFWYRQDPGLGLRLIYFSYDVKMKEKGDIPEGYSVSREKKERFSLILESASTNQTSMYLCASRWDRDPSPLHFGNGTRLTVT.

This clone appeared once. This CDR3 is CAIRDRGRSDRGYTF. The CDR3 coding sequence is TGTGCCATCCGGGACAGGGGCCGTTCCGACCGGGGCTACACCTTC. This chain links TRBV19 with TRBJ1-2; 10 nucleotides align to TRBD1. Germline CDR1 and CDR2: LNHDA and SQIVND (reference sequence). With 10 bases clipped from V and 8 bases from J, the junction kept 16 bases outside the gene matches. The CDR3 length is 15 residues. The whole variable domain, remainder taken from reference TRBV19 and TRBJ1-2, is DGGITQSPKYLFRKEGQNVTLSCEQNLNHDAMYWYRQDPGQGLRLIYYSQIVNDFQKGDIAEGYSVSREKKESFPLTVTSAQKNPTAFYLCAIRDRGRSDRGYTFGSGTRLTVV.

In this sample, this clone turned up a few times. The chain couples TRBV3-1 (or the pseudogene TRBV3-2) to TRBJ2-7, with 7 positions matching TRBD1. Germline V gene sequence: CDR1 LGHDT, CDR2 YNNKEL (reference sequence). The CDR3 has 13 amino acids. Trimming removed 5 bases from V and 3 bases from J; junction bases left unmatched: 4. CDR3 bases: TGTGCCAGCAGCTTTCGGGACAGCTACGAGCAGTACTTC. Amino acids: CASSFRDSYEQYF.

The chain employs TRBV11-2 and TRBJ2-6, with D uncertain. The CDR3 totals 14 residues. V was trimmed by 5 bases and J by 2 bases, leaving 7 bases between them. Germline CDR1 and CDR2: SGHAT and FQNNGV. The CDR3 nucleotides read TGTGCCAGCAGCCACAGTACTGGGGCCAACGTCCTGACTTTC. It translates to CASSHSTGANVLTF.

The V gene is TRBV9, the J gene TRBJ1-2; D possibly corresponds to TRBD1 (5 bases). Germline loops: CDR1 SGDLS, CDR2 YYNGEE. V lost 3 bases, J lost 8 bases, and 17 bases lay in between. The CDR3 is 14 residues long. CDR3 coding DNA: TGTGCCAGCAGCGCCACGACGGGGGTCGGCGGCTACACCTTC. It specifies CASSATTGVGGYTF.